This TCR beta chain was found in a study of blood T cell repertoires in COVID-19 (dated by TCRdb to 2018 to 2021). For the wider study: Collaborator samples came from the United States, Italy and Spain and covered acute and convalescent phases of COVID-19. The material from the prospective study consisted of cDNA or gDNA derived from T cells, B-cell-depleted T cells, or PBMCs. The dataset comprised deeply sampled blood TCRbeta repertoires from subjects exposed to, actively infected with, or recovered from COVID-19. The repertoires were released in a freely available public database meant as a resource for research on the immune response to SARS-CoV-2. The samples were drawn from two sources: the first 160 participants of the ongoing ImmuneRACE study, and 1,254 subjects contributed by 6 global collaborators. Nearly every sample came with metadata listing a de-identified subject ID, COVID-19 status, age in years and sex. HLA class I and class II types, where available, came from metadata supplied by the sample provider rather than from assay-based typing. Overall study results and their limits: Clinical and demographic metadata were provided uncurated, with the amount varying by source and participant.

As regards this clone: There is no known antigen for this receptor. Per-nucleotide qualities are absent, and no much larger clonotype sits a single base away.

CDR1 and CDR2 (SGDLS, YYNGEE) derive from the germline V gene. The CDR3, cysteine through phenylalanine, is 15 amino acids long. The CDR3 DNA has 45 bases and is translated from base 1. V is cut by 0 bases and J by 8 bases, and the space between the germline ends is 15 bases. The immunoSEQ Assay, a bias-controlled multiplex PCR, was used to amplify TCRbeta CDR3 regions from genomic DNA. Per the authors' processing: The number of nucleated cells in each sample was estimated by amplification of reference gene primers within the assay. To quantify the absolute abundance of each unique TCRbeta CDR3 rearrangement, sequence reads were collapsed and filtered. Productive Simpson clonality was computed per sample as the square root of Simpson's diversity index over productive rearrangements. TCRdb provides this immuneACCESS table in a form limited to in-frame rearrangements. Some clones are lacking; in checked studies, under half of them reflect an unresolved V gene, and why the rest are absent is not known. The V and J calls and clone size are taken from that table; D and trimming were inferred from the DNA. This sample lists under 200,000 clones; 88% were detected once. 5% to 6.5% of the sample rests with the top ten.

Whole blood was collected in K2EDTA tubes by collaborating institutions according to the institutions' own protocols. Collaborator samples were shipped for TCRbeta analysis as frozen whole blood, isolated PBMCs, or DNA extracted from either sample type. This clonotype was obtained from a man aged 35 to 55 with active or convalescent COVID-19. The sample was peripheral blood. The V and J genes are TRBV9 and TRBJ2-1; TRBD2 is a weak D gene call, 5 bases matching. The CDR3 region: CASSVASSKGDEQFF. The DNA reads TGTGCCAGCAGCGTAGCGTCTAGTAAGGGAGATGAGCAGTTCTTC.